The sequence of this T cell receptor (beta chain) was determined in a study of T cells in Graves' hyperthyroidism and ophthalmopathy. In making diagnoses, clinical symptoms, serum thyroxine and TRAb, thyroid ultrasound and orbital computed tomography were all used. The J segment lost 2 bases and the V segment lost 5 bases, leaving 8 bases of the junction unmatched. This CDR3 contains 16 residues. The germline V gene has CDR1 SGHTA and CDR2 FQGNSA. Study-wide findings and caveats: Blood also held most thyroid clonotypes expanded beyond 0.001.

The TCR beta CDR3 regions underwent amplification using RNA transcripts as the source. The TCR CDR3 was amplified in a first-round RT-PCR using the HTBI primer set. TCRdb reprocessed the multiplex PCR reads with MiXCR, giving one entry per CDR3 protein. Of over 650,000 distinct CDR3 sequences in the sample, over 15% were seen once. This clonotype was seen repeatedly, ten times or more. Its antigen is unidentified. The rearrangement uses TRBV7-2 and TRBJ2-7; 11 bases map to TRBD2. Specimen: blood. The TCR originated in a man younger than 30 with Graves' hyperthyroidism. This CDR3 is CASSRTGLAGAYEQYF. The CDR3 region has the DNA TGTGCCAGCAGCAGGACCGGACTAGCGGGTGCCTACGAGCAGTACTTC.